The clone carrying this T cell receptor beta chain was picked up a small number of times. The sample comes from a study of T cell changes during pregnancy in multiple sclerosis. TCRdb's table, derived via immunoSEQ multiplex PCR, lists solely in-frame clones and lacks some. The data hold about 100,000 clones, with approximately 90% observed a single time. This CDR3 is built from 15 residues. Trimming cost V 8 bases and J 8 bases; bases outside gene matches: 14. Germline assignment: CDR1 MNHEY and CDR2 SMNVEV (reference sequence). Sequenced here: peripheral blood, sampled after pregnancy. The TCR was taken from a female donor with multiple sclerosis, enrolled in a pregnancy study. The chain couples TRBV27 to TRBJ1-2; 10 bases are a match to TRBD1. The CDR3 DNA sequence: TGTGCCAGCGCCTCCTTGGGACAGGGGATTTGGGGCTACACCTTC. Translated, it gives CASASLGQGIWGYTF.